A single sample is the source of the 30 T cell receptor beta chains below, sequenced in a study of human T cells and chemical hapten exposure. TCRdb processed the RACE reads anew with MiXCR; each CDR3 protein has one entry. The table lists around 39,000 distinct CDR3 sequences, 5% to 7% of them singletons. Time point of the sample: patch test 1, 2 weeks after DPC sensitization. Treatment given: therapeutic diphenylcyclopropenone sensitization with weekly scalp DPC. Someone pulled total RNA out of unfractionated whole blood. The starting material was whole blood, obtained in connection with sensitization to the hapten diphenylcyclopropenone (DPC). The receptors were sampled from a woman in her twenties or thirties with alopecia areata. Some clones in this sample may be carry-over from other donors' samples.

The genes are TRBV3-1 and TRBJ1-1; D gene ambiguous. Trimming took 4 bases from V and 0 from J, leaving 6 bases between them. The germline CDR1 and CDR2 sequences are LGHDT and YNNKEL (reference sequence). The CDR3 loop spans 13 amino acids. CDR3 bases: TGTGCCAGCAGCCCGAACATGAACACTGAAGCTTTCTTT. Encoded protein: CASSPNMNTEAFF.

This clonotype has at least ten counts. The chain carries TRBV29-1 and TRBJ2-3; TRBD2 agrees at 7 bases. With 6 bases clipped from V and 2 bases from J, the junction kept 11 bases outside the gene matches. Germline CDR1 SQVTM, CDR2 ANQGSEA. The CDR3 loop spans 15 amino acids. Here the CDR3 reads CSVKRGLGATDTQYF. The CDR3 nucleotides are TGCAGCGTGAAAAGAGGACTAGGGGCCACAGATACGCAGTATTTT.

This clonotype occurred a few times. The chain carries TRBV3-1 and TRBJ1-5; D not resolved. Germline CDR1 reads LGHDT; CDR2 reads YNNKEL (reference sequence). The germline V and J ends were trimmed by 3 bases and 3 bases, with 6 bases remaining between them. This CDR3 comprises 13 residues. The CDR3 sequence is CASSHTDNQPQHF. The CDR3 DNA reads as TGTGCCAGCAGCCACACAGACAATCAGCCCCAGCATTTT.

This clonotype was seen only a few times. The chain is built from TRBV29-1 and TRBJ2-3; TRBD2 matches 11 bases. This CDR3 contains 15 residues. CDR1 SQVTM and CDR2 ANQGSEA come from the germline V gene. V lost 6 bases, J lost 6 bases, and 11 bases stayed unmatched. As DNA, the CDR3 is TGCAGCGTCAGACTAGCGGGGAAACCTCCGGATACGCAGTATTTT. This gives the protein CSVRLAGKPPDTQYF.

In this sample, this clonotype turned up many times. V is TRBV12-3 or TRBV12-4 and J is TRBJ1-6; D ambiguous. The CDR3 is made up of 15 amino acids. Trimming left V 6 bases short and J 0 bases short, with 9 bases between. The CDR3, as DNA: TGTGCCAGCAGCGATCAGAGCTCCTATAATTCACCCCTCCACTTT. It is translated as CASSDQSSYNSPLHF.

The sample holds a few counts of this clonotype. The chain links TRBV18 to TRBJ1-2; TRBD1 might be the D (6 bases). Trimming left V 1 base short and J 7 bases short, with 19 bases between. This CDR3 comprises 16 residues. The V gene's germline CDR1 is KGHSH and CDR2 LQKENI. CDR3 sequence reads: CASSPRQAQDGTGYTF. In nucleotides, the CDR3 is TGTGCCAGCTCACCACGACAGGCTCAGGATGGGACTGGCTACACCTTC. The variable domain in full, completed from reference TRBV18 and TRBJ1-2, reads NAGVMQNPRHLVRRRGQEARLRCSPMKGHSHVYWYRQLPEEGLKFMVYLQKENIIDESGMPKERFSAEFPKEGPSILRIQQVVRGDSAAYFCASSPRQAQDGTGYTFGSGTRLTVV.

The J gene is TRBJ1-1, the V gene TRBV7-6; D unresolved. The CDR3 is made up of 13 amino acids. Trimming cost V 5 bases and J 0 bases, with 7 bases left between them. Germline CDR1 and CDR2: SGHVS and FNYEAQ. The CDR3 DNA reads as TGTGCCAGCAGCAGCGCGATGAACACTGAAGCTTTCTTT. Its protein is CASSSAMNTEAFF.

The sample holds many counts of this clonotype. The CDR3 loop is CASSQDDRPGYGYTF. Here the CDR3 DNA reads TGCGCCAGCAGCCAAGATGACAGGCCGGGGTATGGCTACACCTTC. The chain is built from TRBV4-3 and TRBJ1-2; D is possibly TRBD1 (6 bases). Germline CDR1 LGHNA, CDR2 YSLEER. This CDR3 is built from 15 residues. V lost 0 bases, J lost 5 bases, and 13 bases lay in between.

This clonotype was recorded many times. The rearrangement uses TRBV14 and TRBJ1-1; D is unclear. Germline V gene sequence: CDR1 SGHDN, CDR2 FVKESK. The ends were cut back, 6 bases at V and 1 base at J, with 9 bases in the middle. The CDR3 is made up of 13 amino acids. This CDR3 reads CASSRSRNTEAFF. The CDR3 DNA follows: TGTGCCAGCAGTCGAAGTCGGAACACTGAAGCTTTCTTT.

V is TRBV12-3 or TRBV12-4 and J is TRBJ1-1, with 8 bases identical to TRBD1. V shed 5 bases and J 6 bases; nucleotides not matched to a gene: 23. The CDR3 runs to 19 residues. Here the CDR3 DNA reads TGTGCCAGCAGTGTCTCGACAGGGGCTAGGCAAACAACGATTGCTGAAGCTTTCTTT. Translated: CASSVSTGARQTTIAEAFF.

The table lists this clonotype with many counts. The V call is TRBV29-1, the J call TRBJ2-7; perhaps D is TRBD1 or TRBD2 (5 bases each). Germline CDR1 is SQVTM and CDR2 is ANQGSEA. The germline V and J ends were trimmed by 6 bases and 6 bases, with 21 bases remaining between them. This CDR3 is built from 14 residues. The CDR3 loop is CSVGWGIPNPEQYF. The CDR3 DNA is TGCAGCGTAGGCTGGGGGATACCGAATCCCGAGCAGTACTTC.

This clonotype was seen a few times. The chain couples TRBV7-2 to TRBJ2-3; 7 nucleotides agree with TRBD2. Germline CDR1 and CDR2: SGHTA and FQGNSA. The CDR3 runs 16 residues. V lost 1 base and J lost 0; bases outside the gene matches: 4. CDR3 DNA sequence: TGTGCCAGCAGCTTAGAAGCGGGGTCTAGCACAGATACGCAGTATTTT. Translating gives CASSLEAGSSTDTQYF.

The chain employs TRBV11-3 and TRBJ2-1; D is unresolved. Germline lookup yields CDR1 SGHNT and CDR2 YENEEA. Trimming removed 2 bases at V and 10 bases at J, with 9 bases between. The CDR3 loop spans 12 amino acids. The CDR3 DNA reads TGTGCCAGCAGCTTAAATCGTCGCGAGCAGTTCTTC. It encodes CASSLNRREQFF.

In its sample, this clonotype was seen many times. The chain joins TRBV14 to TRBJ2-7; tentatively, D is TRBD1 (5 bases). The CDR3 contains 13 residues. Per germline, CDR1 SGHDN and CDR2 FVKESK. V lost 4 bases and J lost 2, with 9 bases in between. CDR3: CASSRQPTYEQYF. CDR3 coding DNA: TGTGCCAGCAGCCGACAGCCTACCTACGAGCAGTACTTC.

This clonotype turned up a few times. The gene calls are TRBV12-3 or TRBV12-4 and TRBJ1-2; possible D gene TRBD1, 5 bases. This CDR3 is built from 14 residues. V was clipped by 8 bases and J by 0 bases, with 13 bases between them. CDR3: CASHLRGANYGYTF. The DNA for the CDR3 is TGTGCCAGCCACCTTAGGGGCGCTAACTATGGCTACACCTTC.

The chain recombines TRBV6-5 with TRBJ1-1; 9 nucleotides agree with TRBD1. Germline V lookup: CDR1 MNHEY, CDR2 SVGAGI. The junction had 12 bases not matched to a gene; V was cut back by 0 bases and J by 10 bases. This CDR3 region has 16 residues. The CDR3 protein is CASSYSVGQGGTGAFF. The CDR3 coding sequence is TGTGCCAGCAGTTACTCTGTGGGACAGGGAGGCACGGGAGCTTTCTTT.

There are many counts of this clonotype. The chain carries TRBV20-1 and TRBJ2-3; D perhaps matches TRBD2 (6 bases). Germline V gene data show CDR1 as DFQATT and CDR2 as SNEGSKA (reference sequence). There are 13 residues in the CDR3. Between the trimmed V and J ends, which lost 6 bases and 5 bases, there was a span of 15 bases. The CDR3 spells CSASPAGLDTQYF. CDR3 bases: TGCAGTGCATCCCCGGCGGGGTTAGATACGCAGTATTTT.

This clonotype was counted at least ten times. V is TRBV29-1 and J is TRBJ2-7; a weak D match, TRBD1 (5 bases). In germline, CDR1 is SQVTM, CDR2 ANQGSEA. V lost 7 bases, J lost 4 bases, and 17 bases lay in between. There are 13 residues in the CDR3. The CDR3 here is CSAKKGYRYEQYF. The CDR3 DNA reads as TGCAGCGCAAAGAAGGGGTATCGGTACGAGCAGTACTTC.

Only a few counts were recorded for this clonotype. This chain links TRBV4-1 with TRBJ2-3, with D uncertain. Trimming cost V 0 bases and J 6 bases, with 13 bases left between them. The CDR3 totals 15 residues. CDR1 MGHRA and CDR2 YSYEKL come from the germline V gene. This CDR3 is CASSQESTDLDTQYF. Written as DNA, the CDR3 is TGCGCCAGCAGCCAAGAATCCACGGATCTGGATACGCAGTATTTT.

This clonotype was recorded many times. This chain uses TRBV3-1 with TRBJ1-1; the D gene is possibly TRBD1 (6 bases). Trimming shortened V by 4 bases and J by 4 bases, and 16 bases separated the two germline ends. Per the germline V gene, CDR1 is LGHDT and CDR2 is YNNKEL (reference sequence). CDR3 length: 15 amino acids. The CDR3 sequence: CASSPLGHRGTEAFF. The CDR3 region has the DNA TGTGCCAGCAGCCCACTGGGACACCGGGGCACTGAAGCTTTCTTT. The full variable domain, completed using reference TRBV3-1 and TRBJ1-1, is DTAVSQTPKYLVTQMGNDKSIKCEQNLGHDTMYWYKQDSKKFLKIMFSYNNKELIINETVPNRFSPKSPDKAHLNLHINSLELGDSAVYFCASSPLGHRGTEAFFGQGTRLTVV.

Only a few counts were recorded for this clonotype. The rearrangement links TRBV18 to TRBJ1-3; no clear D gene. Germline loops: CDR1 KGHSH, CDR2 LQKENI. The CDR3 extends over 15 amino acids. The V end lost 0 bases, the J end lost 4 bases, and 10 bases lay between the germline ends. This CDR3 reads CASSPPSVAGNTIYF. The CDR3 DNA follows: TGTGCCAGCTCACCACCTTCCGTGGCCGGAAACACCATATATTTT.

In this sample, this clonotype turned up many times. This chain joins TRBV11-2 and TRBJ1-1, with 7 bases identical to TRBD1. CDR3 length equals 14 residues. Trimming took 5 bases from V and 0 from J; bases not matched to a gene: 3. Per the germline V gene, CDR1 is SGHAT and CDR2 is FQNNGV. CDR3: CASSQDRMNTEAFF. CDR3 coding DNA: TGTGCCAGCAGCCAGGACAGGATGAACACTGAAGCTTTCTTT.

This clonotype was picked up many times. The genes are TRBV7-2 and TRBJ2-1, with D unresolved. Germline V CDR1 and CDR2: SGHTA, FQGNSA. V lost 5 bases and J lost 5, with 10 bases in between. CDR3 length equals 13 residues. The DNA for the CDR3 is TGTGCCAGCAGCCCCGGAAGGGACAATGAGCAGTTCTTC. Protein: CASSPGRDNEQFF. Using reference TRBV7-2 and TRBJ2-1 for the parts outside the CDR3, the full variable domain is GAGVSQSPSNKVTEKGKDVELRCDPISGHTALYWYRQSLGQGLEFLIYFQGNSAPDKSGLPSDRFSAERTGGSVSTLTIQRTQQEDSAVYLCASSPGRDNEQFFGPGTRLTVL.

Ten or more counts support this clonotype. This chain links TRBV6-2 or TRBV6-3 with TRBJ1-5; unclear D gene. The V end was cut by 5 bases, the J end by 2 bases, with 13 bases between. The CDR3 sequence is 15 residues long. The germline CDR1 and CDR2 sequences are MNHEY and SVGEGT. CDR3 residues: CASSDPRVGNQPQHF. Here the CDR3 DNA reads TGTGCCAGCAGTGACCCTAGAGTTGGCAATCAGCCCCAGCATTTT.

The genes are TRBV18 and TRBJ2-3, with 12 bases identical to TRBD2. The length of the CDR3 is 17 residues. The V segment lost 3 bases and the J segment 5 bases; nucleotides outside the gene matches: 9. The germline V gene encodes CDR1 KGHSH and CDR2 LQKENI. CDR3 nucleotides: TGTGCCAGCTCACCGAATCCTAGCGGGGGGGCGAGAGATACGCAGTATTTT. Protein: CASSPNPSGGARDTQYF.

This clonotype was counted many times. This rearrangement joins TRBV29-1 to TRBJ1-2; D is undetermined. CDR1 is SQVTM and CDR2 is ANQGSEA in the germline V gene. V shed 2 bases and J shed 0 bases, with 10 bases lying between them. The CDR3 is made up of 14 amino acids. The CDR3 region is CSVETENTNYGYTF. The CDR3 DNA reads as TGCAGCGTTGAAACGGAGAATACTAACTATGGCTACACCTTC.

This clonotype has a count of ten or more. The chain couples TRBV27 to TRBJ1-5; 9 bases agree with TRBD1. The CDR3 is 18 residues long. With V trimmed by 7 bases and J by 1 base, 14 bases remained unmatched. Per the germline V gene, CDR1 is MNHEY and CDR2 is SMNVEV (reference sequence). The DNA for the CDR3 is TGTGCCAGCACCCTCGACAGGGGGGGGGCTATAAGCAATCAGCCCCAGCATTTT. Amino acid sequence: CASTLDRGGAISNQPQHF.

This clonotype has a count of ten or more. The chain links TRBV18 to TRBJ2-3; 10 bases agree with TRBD1. With 3 bases clipped from V and 9 bases from J, the junction kept 12 bases outside the gene matches. The CDR3 covers 16 residues. Germline CDR1 is KGHSH and CDR2 is LQKENI. CDR3 residues: CASSPTGTGVPRTQYF. The CDR3 DNA follows: TGTGCCAGCTCACCGACCGGGACAGGGGTTCCCCGGACGCAGTATTTT.

This clonotype has only a few counts. The rearrangement uses TRBV6-5 and TRBJ1-3; D gene ambiguous. Germline V lookup: CDR1 MNHEY, CDR2 SVGAGI. This CDR3 comprises 14 residues. V lost 3 bases to trimming and J lost 1 base, with 7 bases between them. CDR3 amino acids: CASSYVGSGNTIYF. The CDR3 DNA sequence: TGTGCCAGCAGTTATGTAGGATCTGGAAACACCATATATTTT.

The sample holds a few counts of this clonotype. The rearrangement uses TRBV18 and TRBJ2-3; D is undetermined. V lost 8 bases to trimming and J lost 4 bases, with 19 bases between them. CDR3 length equals 15 residues. Germline V lookup: CDR1 KGHSH, CDR2 LQKENI. The DNA for the CDR3 is TGTGCCAGCCCTGACCCCCGGGTCGGCGCAGATACGCAGTATTTT. Translating it yields CASPDPRVGADTQYF.